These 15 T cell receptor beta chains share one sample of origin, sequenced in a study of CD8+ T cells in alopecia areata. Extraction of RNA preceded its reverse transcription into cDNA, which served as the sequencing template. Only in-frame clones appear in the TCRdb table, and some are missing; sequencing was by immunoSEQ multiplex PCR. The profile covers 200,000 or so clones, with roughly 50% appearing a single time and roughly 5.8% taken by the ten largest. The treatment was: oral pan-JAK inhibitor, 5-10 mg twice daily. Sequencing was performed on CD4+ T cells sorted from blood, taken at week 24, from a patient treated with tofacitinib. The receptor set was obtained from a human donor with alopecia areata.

CDR3 DNA sequence: TGTGCCAGCAGTGTTTTACGAAGTTCACCCCTCCACTTT. Its translation: CASSVLRSSPLHF. This chain links TRBV2 with TRBJ1-6; D is unclear. The germline V gene has CDR1 SNHLY and CDR2 FYNNEI. This CDR3 spans 13 amino acids. Trimming removed 4 bases from V and 9 bases from J, with 10 bases in between.

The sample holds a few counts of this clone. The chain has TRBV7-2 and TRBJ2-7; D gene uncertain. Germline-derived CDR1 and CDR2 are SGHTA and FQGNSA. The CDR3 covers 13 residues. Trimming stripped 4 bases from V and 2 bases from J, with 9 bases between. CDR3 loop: CASSWNVAYEQYF. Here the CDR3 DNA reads TGTGCCAGCAGCTGGAACGTAGCCTACGAGCAGTACTTC. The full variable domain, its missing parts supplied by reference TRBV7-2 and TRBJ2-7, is GAGVSQSPSNKVTEKGKDVELRCDPISGHTALYWYRQSLGQGLEFLIYFQGNSAPDKSGLPSDRFSAERTGGSVSTLTIQRTQQEDSAVYLCASSWNVAYEQYFGPGTRLTVT.

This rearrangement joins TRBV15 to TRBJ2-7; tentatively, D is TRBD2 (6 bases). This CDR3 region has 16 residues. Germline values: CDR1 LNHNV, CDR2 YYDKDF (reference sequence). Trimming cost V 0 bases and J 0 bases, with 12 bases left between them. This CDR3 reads CATSRDLAASSYEQYF. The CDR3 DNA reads TGTGCCACCAGCAGAGATTTAGCGGCGAGCTCCTACGAGCAGTACTTC.

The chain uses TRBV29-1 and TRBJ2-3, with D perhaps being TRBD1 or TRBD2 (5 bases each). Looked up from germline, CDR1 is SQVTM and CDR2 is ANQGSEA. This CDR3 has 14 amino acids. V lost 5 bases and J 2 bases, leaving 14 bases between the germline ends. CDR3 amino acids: CSVTIPGHTDTQYF. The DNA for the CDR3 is TGCAGCGTTACTATTCCGGGGCACACAGATACGCAGTATTTT.

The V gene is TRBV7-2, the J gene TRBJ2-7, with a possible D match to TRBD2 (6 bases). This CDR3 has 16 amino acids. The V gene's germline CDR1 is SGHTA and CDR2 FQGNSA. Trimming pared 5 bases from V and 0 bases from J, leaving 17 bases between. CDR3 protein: CASSRRGGGTSYEQYF. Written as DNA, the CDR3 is TGTGCCAGCAGCCGACGGGGTGGCGGGACCTCCTACGAGCAGTACTTC.

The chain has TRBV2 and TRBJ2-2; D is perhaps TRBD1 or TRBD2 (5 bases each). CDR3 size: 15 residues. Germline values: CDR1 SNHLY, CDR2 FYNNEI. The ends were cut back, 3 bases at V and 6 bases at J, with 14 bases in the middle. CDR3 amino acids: CASSEVAGTSGELFF. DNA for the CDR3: TGTGCCAGCAGTGAGGTGGCCGGGACGTCCGGGGAGCTGTTTTTT. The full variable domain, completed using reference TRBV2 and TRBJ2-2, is EPEVTQTPSHQVTQMGQEVILRCVPISNHLYFYWYRQILGQKVEFLVSFYNNEISEKSEIFDDQFSVERPDGSNFTLKIRSTKLEDSAMYFCASSEVAGTSGELFFGEGSRLTVL.

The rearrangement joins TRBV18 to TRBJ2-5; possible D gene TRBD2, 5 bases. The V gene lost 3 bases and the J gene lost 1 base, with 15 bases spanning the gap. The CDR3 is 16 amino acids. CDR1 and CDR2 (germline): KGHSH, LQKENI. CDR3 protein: CASSPRGGGIQETQYF. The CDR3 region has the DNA TGTGCCAGCTCACCCCGAGGTGGAGGAATCCAAGAGACCCAGTACTTC.

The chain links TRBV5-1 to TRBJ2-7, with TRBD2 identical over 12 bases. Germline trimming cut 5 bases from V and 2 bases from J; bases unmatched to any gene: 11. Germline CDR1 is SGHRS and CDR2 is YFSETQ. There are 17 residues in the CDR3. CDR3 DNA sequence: TGCGCCAGCAGTTCCGCTCTGACTAGCGGGAGCACCTACGAGCAGTACTTC. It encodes CASSSALTSGSTYEQYF.

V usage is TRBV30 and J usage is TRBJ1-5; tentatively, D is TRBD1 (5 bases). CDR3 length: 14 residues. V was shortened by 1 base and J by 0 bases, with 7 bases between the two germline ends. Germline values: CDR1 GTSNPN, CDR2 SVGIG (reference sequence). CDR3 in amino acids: CAWSAGNSNQPQHF. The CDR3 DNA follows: TGTGCCTGGAGTGCAGGGAATAGCAATCAGCCCCAGCATTTT.

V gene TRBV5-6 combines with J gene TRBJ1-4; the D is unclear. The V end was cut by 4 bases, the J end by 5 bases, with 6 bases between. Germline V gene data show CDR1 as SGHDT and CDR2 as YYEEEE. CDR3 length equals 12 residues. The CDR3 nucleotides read TGTGCCAGCAGCCCGTGGAATGAAAAACTGTTTTTT. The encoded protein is CASSPWNEKLFF.

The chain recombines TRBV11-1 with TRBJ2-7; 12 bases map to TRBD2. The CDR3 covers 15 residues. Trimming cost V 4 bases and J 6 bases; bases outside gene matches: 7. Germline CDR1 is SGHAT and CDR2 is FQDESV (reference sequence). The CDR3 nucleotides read TGTGCCAGCAGCTCCCCTAGCGGGAGGGCCGGCGAGCAGTACTTC. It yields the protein CASSSPSGRAGEQYF.

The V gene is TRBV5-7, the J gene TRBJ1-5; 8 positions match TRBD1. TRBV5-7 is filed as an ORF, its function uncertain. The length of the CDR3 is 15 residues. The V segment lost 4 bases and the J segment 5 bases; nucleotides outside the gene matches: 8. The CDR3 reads CASSGQGCLDQPQHF. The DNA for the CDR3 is TGTGCCAGCAGCGGACAGGGATGTTTGGATCAGCCCCAGCATTTT.

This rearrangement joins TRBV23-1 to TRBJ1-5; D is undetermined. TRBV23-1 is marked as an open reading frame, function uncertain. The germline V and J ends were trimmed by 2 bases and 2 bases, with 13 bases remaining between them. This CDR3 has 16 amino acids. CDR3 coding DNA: TGCGCCAGCAGTCAAGAGGCAGGAAAGGGCAATCAGCCCCAGCATTTT. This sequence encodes CASSQEAGKGNQPQHF.

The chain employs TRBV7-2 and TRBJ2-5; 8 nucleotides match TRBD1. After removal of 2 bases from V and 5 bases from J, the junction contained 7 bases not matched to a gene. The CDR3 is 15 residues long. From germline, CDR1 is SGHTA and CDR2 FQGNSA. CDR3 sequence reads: CASSLQGAFGETQYF. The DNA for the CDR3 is TGTGCCAGCAGCTTACAGGGGGCGTTTGGGGAGACCCAGTACTTC. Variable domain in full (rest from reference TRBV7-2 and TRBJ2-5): GAGVSQSPSNKVTEKGKDVELRCDPISGHTALYWYRQSLGQGLEFLIYFQGNSAPDKSGLPSDRFSAERTGGSVSTLTIQRTQQEDSAVYLCASSLQGAFGETQYFGPGTRLLVL.

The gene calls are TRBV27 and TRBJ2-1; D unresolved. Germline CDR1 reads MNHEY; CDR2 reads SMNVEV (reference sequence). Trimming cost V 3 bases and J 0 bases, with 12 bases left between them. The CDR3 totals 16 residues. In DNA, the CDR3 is TGTGCCAGCAGTTTGGGCAGGTGGAGCTCCTACAATGAGCAGTTCTTC. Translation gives CASSLGRWSSYNEQFF.